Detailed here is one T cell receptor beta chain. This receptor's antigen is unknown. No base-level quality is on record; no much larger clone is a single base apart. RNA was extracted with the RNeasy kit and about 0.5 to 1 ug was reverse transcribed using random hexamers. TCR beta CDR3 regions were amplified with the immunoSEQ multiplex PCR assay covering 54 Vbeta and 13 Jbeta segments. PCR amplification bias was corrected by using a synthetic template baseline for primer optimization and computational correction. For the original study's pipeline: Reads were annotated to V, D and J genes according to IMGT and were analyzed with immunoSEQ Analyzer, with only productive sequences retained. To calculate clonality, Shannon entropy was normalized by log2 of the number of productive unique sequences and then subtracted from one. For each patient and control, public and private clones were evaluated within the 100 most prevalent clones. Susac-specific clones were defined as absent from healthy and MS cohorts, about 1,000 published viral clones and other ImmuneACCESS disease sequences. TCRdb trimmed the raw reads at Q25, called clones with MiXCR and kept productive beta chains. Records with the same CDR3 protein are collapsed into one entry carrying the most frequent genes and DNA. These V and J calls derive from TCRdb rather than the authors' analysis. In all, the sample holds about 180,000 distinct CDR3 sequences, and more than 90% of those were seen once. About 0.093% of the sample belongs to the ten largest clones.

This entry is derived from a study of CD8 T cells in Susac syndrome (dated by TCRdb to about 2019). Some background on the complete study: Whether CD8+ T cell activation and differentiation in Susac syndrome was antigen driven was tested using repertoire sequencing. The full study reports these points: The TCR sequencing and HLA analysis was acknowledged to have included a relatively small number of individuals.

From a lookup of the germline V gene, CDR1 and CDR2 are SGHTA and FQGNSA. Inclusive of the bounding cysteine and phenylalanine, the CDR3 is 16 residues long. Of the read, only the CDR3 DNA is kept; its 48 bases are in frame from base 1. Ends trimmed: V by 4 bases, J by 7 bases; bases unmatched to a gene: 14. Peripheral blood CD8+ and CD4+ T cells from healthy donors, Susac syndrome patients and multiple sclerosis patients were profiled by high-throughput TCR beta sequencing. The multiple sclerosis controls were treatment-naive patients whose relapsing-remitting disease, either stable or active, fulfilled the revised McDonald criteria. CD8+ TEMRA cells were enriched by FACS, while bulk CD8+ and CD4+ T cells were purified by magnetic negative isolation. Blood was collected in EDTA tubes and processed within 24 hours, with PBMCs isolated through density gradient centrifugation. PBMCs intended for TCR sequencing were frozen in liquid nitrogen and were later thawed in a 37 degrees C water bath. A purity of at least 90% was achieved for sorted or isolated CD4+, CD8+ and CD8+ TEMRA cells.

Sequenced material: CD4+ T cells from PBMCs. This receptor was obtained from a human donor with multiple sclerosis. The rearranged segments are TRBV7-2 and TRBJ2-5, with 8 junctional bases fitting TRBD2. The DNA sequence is TGTGCCAGCAGCTCCGGGGCTAGCGGGCCCGGCGGGACCCAGTACTTC. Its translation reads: CASSSGASGPGGTQYF.